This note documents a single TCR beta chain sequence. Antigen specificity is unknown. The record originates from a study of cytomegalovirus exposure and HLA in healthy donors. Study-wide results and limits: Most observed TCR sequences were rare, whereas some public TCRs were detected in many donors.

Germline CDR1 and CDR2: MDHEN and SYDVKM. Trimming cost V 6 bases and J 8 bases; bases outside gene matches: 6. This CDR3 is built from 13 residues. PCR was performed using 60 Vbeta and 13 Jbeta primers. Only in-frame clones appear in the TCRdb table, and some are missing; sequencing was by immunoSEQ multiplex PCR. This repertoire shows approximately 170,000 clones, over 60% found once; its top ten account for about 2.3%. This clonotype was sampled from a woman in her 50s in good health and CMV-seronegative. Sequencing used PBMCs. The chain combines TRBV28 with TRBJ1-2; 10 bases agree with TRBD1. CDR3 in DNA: TGTGCCAGCAGGGGGGACAGGGGTGAGGGCTACACCTTC. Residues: CASRGDRGEGYTF.